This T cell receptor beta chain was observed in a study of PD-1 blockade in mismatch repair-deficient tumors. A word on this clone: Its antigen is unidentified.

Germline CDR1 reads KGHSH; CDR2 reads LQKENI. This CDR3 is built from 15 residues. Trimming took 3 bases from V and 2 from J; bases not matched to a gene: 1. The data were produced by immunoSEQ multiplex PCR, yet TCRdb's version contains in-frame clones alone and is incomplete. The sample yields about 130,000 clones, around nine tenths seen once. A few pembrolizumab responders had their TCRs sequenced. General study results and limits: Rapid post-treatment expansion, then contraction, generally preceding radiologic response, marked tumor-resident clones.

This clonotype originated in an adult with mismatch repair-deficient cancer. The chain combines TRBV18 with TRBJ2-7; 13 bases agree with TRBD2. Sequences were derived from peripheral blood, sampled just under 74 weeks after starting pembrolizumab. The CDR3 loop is CASSPTSGGAYEQYF. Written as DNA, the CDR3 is TGTGCCAGCTCACCTACTAGCGGGGGGGCCTACGAGCAGTACTTC.